What follows describes a single TCR beta chain. Its antigen is unknown. Treatment described: around 19 received Ad26.COV2.S at low or high dose, single or two shots; 5 received placebo; per-sample allocation not given. Sampling occurred on day 63 after the first vaccine or placebo injection. Measured with immunoSEQ multiplex PCR; TCRdb has only the in-frame clones, and not every one. This repertoire shows some 410,000 clones, around 92% found once; its top ten account for around 1.7%. The CDR3 loop spans 13 amino acids. Germline V gene sequence: CDR1 MDHEN, CDR2 SYDVKM. Trimming at V came to 10 bases and at J to 4 bases, leaving 9 bases not matched to a gene. The record originates from a study of Ad26.COV2.S vaccination and SARS-CoV-2 variants. About the study: Trial arm assignment for the donor was COV1001 Ad26.COV2.S. Study observations and caveats: While placebo recipients had lower spike-specific TCR breadth, vaccine recipients had more.

Specimen: peripheral blood, collected in a trial of Ad26.COV2.S vaccine versus placebo. The chain links TRBV28 to TRBJ1-2; 7 bases are a match to TRBD1. The source is a person between 18 and 59 years old who received the Ad26.COV2.S COVID-19 vaccine or a placebo. CDR3 sequence reads: CATSAEGAYGYTF. CDR3 coding DNA: TGTGCCACGTCCGCCGAGGGGGCCTATGGCTACACCTTC.